A selection of T cell receptor beta chains follows, all from one sample in a study of blood T cell repertoires in COVID-19. Only in-frame clones appear in the TCRdb table, and some are missing; sequencing was by immunoSEQ multiplex PCR. This table holds 200,000 to 250,000 clones, roughly 87% found once. Specimen: peripheral blood. These receptors all come from a man aged 40-49 years with active or convalescent COVID-19. Each CDR3 is given with its conserved first and last residue. D genes are given only for firm matches. Not every row has a clone size; where given, it reads once, few, many or a size class.

>TRBJ1-1|TRBV28|NA|NA
CASSFSVRGMNTEAFF
TGTGCCAGCAGTTTTTCGGTCCGGGGGATGAACACTGAAGCTTTCTTT
>TRBJ2-5|TRBV5-1|NA|NA
CASSLAAGSETQYF
TGCGCCAGCAGCTTGGCCGCAGGTTCAGAGACCCAGTACTTC
>TRBJ2-4|TRBV7-8|NA|NA
CASSSQTGLAKNIQYF
TGTGCCAGCAGCTCCCAGACAGGACTAGCCAAAAACATTCAGTACTTC
>TRBJ2-5|TRBV5-1|NA|NA
CASSLGLAGQETQYF
TGCGCCAGCAGCCTTGGCTTGGCAGGTCAAGAGACCCAGTACTTC
>TRBJ1-4|TRBV19|NA|NA
CASSIPRRPGEKLFF
TGTGCCAGTAGTATCCCCCGGCGGCCGGGGGAAAAACTGTTTTTT
>TRBJ2-2|TRBV24-1|NA|NA
CATSDSVNTGELFF
TGTGCCACCAGTGATTCCGTGAACACCGGGGAGCTGTTTTTT
>TRBJ2-1|TRBV30|once|TRBD2
CAWSTPGLAGSYNEQFF
TGTGCCTGGAGTACGCCGGGACTAGCGGGGTCCTACAATGAGCAGTTCTTC
>TRBJ2-7|TRBV7-9|NA|TRBD1
CASSLPSGQEYYEQYF
TGTGCCAGCAGCTTGCCCTCGGGACAGGAGTACTACGAGCAGTACTTC
>TRBJ1-4|TRBV3-1/TRBV3-2|NA|TRBD1
CASRLTGGNEKLFF
TGTGCCAGCAGGCTGACAGGGGGGAATGAAAAACTGTTTTTT
>TRBJ1-2|TRBV5-1|NA|TRBD1
CASSEPAGTGEGYTF
TGCGCCAGCAGCGAACCCGCCGGGACAGGGGAGGGCTACACCTTC
>TRBJ1-4|TRBV25-1|few|TRBD1
CASSAPQGANEKLFF
TGTGCCAGCAGTGCCCCACAGGGGGCTAATGAAAAACTGTTTTTT
>TRBJ1-5|TRBV28|NA|TRBD1
CASSSRDRGYQPQHF
TGTGCCAGCAGTTCCCGGGACAGGGGATATCAGCCCCAGCATTTT
>TRBJ2-1|TRBV5-6|NA|TRBD2
CASSLLLAGHEQFF
TGTGCCAGCAGCTTGCTACTAGCGGGGCATGAGCAGTTCTTC
>TRBJ1-5|TRBV28|NA|NA
CASSSQGIGNQPQHF
TGTGCCAGCAGTTCCCAGGGGATTGGAAATCAGCCCCAGCATTTT
>TRBJ1-2|TRBV2|NA|NA
CASSEIRGTGGYTF
TGTGCCAGCAGTGAAATACGGGGTACGGGCGGCTACACCTTC
>TRBJ1-3|TRBV11-2|NA|NA
CASSLGFGSGNTIYF
TGTGCCAGCAGCTTAGGATTCGGGTCGGGAAACACCATATATTTT
>TRBJ2-7|TRBV6-5|NA|NA
CAAQGIRAVEQYF
TGTGCCGCCCAAGGTATCAGGGCAGTCGAGCAGTACTTC
>TRBJ2-7|TRBV28|NA|NA
CASSLHNRPYEQYF
TGTGCCAGCAGTTTACATAACAGACCCTACGAGCAGTACTTC
>TRBJ2-1|TRBV7-9|NA|NA
CASSLDSIFRGAGEQFF
TGTGCCAGCAGCTTAGATAGTATCTTTCGGGGGGCCGGTGAGCAGTTCTTC
>TRBJ2-3|TRBV25-1|NA|NA
CASSVPDTQYF
TGTGCCAGCAGTGTCCCGGATACGCAGTATTTT
>TRBJ1-1|TRBV7-2|NA|TRBD1
CASSTRQGAHPEAFF
TGTGCCAGCAGCACCCGACAGGGGGCGCACCCTGAAGCTTTCTTT
>TRBJ1-2|TRBV6-5|NA|TRBD1
CASRSTTGGGYGYTF
TGTGCCAGCAGAAGTACTACAGGGGGGGGCTATGGCTACACCTTC
>TRBJ1-2|TRBV2|NA|NA
CASSGEAEPYGYTF
TGTGCCAGCAGCGGAGAAGCGGAGCCCTATGGCTACACCTTC
>TRBJ1-6|TRBV3-1/TRBV3-2|few|NA
CASSQESTNNSPLHF
TGTGCCAGCAGCCAAGAATCGACAAATAATTCACCCCTCCACTTT
>TRBJ2-5|TRBV6-1|NA|TRBD1
CASSEPGQVLETQYF
TGTGCCAGCAGTGAACCGGGACAGGTCCTAGAGACCCAGTACTTC
>TRBJ1-1|TRBV28|few|TRBD1
CASSSQGVEAFF
TGTGCCAGCAGTTCCCAGGGGGTTGAAGCTTTCTTT
>TRBJ1-1|TRBV6-5|NA|NA
CASSYAPGANTEAFF
TGTGCCAGCAGTTACGCCCCCGGTGCAAACACTGAAGCTTTCTTT
>TRBJ2-7|TRBV19|NA|TRBD2
CASSFEAGLSSYEQYF
TGTGCCAGTAGTTTCGAAGCGGGGCTTAGCTCCTACGAGCAGTACTTC
>TRBJ2-2|TRBV7-3|few|TRBD2
CASSPTGGTNTGELFF
TGTGCCAGCAGCCCGACGGGGGGAACGAACACCGGGGAGCTGTTTTTT
>TRBJ1-5|TRBV6-5|NA|TRBD1
CASSHLDRGDQPQHF
TGTGCCAGCAGTCACCTTGACAGGGGCGATCAGCCCCAGCATTTT
>TRBJ1-2|TRBV9|NA|TRBD1
CASSSGQGSGYTF
TGTGCCAGCAGCAGCGGACAGGGTTCTGGCTACACCTTC
>TRBJ1-5|TRBV19|NA|NA
CATAGWDQPQHF
TGTGCCACGGCGGGGTGGGATCAGCCCCAGCATTTT
>TRBJ2-7|TRBV12-3/TRBV12-4|NA|TRBD1
CASSWGTDYEQYF
TGTGCCAGCAGTTGGGGGACAGACTACGAGCAGTACTTC
>TRBJ1-5|TRBV19|NA|NA
CASSGIDSFAEPQHF
TGTGCCAGTAGTGGGATTGACAGCTTCGCGGAGCCCCAGCATTTT
>TRBJ2-2|TRBV7-7|NA|TRBD1
CASSLRQGGAGELFF
TGTGCCAGCAGCTTAAGACAGGGGGGTGCCGGGGAGCTGTTTTTT
>TRBJ2-2|TRBV7-3|NA|NA
CASSSNTGELFF
TGTGCCAGCAGCTCAAACACCGGGGAGCTGTTTTTT
>TRBJ1-1|TRBV6-5|NA|NA
CASSYSGWGTEAFF
TGTGCCAGCAGTTATTCAGGGTGGGGCACTGAAGCTTTCTTT
>TRBJ2-7|TRBV3-1/TRBV3-2|NA|NA
CASSQSVAASSYEQYF
TGTGCCAGCAGCCAATCCGTAGCGGCGAGCTCCTACGAGCAGTACTTC
>TRBJ2-3|TRBV29-1|NA|NA
CSVKQATDTQYF
TGCAGCGTTAAACAGGCCACAGATACGCAGTATTTT
>TRBJ1-2|TRBV28|NA|NA
CASSSYSQSLSYDGYTF
TGTGCCAGCAGTTCTTACAGCCAATCGCTATCTTATGATGGCTACACCTTC
>TRBJ2-7|TRBV4-1|NA|TRBD2
CASSQVSSGALEQYF
TGCGCCAGCAGCCAAGTCTCTAGCGGGGCTCTCGAGCAGTACTTC
>TRBJ2-3|TRBV19|once|NA
CASSPTAGTSTDTQYF
TGTGCCAGTAGTCCAACGGCCGGGACAAGCACAGATACGCAGTATTTT
>TRBJ2-1|TRBV19|NA|TRBD2
CASTAVPGLAGASYNEQFF
TGTGCCAGCACCGCCGTCCCGGGACTAGCGGGGGCGTCCTACAATGAGCAGTTCTTC
>TRBJ1-5|TRBV27|NA|NA
CASSFHWTKSNQPQHF
TGTGCCAGCAGTTTCCACTGGACAAAAAGCAATCAGCCCCAGCATTTT
>TRBJ2-2|TRBV24-1|NA|NA
CATSDTTGDTGELFF
TGTGCCACCAGTGACACCACAGGAGACACCGGGGAGCTGTTTTTT
>TRBJ2-1|TRBV18|NA|NA
CASSPRFGGGSVEQFF
TGTGCCAGCTCACCAAGGTTTGGAGGAGGTTCGGTTGAGCAGTTCTTC
>TRBJ2-2|TRBV2|NA|TRBD1
CASSEQGQVVTGELFF
TGTGCCAGCAGTGAACAGGGACAGGTGGTCACCGGGGAGCTGTTTTTT
>TRBJ2-2|TRBV11-2|NA|NA
CASSLSRTRTGELFF
TGTGCCAGCAGCTTAAGCCGTACGAGGACCGGGGAGCTGTTTTTT
>TRBJ2-5|TRBV5-1|few|TRBD1
CASSRLGQRQETQYF
TGCGCCAGCAGCCGCCTGGGACAGAGGCAAGAGACCCAGTACTTC